The entry below describes one TCR beta chain. Its specificity is not known. These data come from a study of neurological immune-mediated disorders. Study-wide results and caveats: The absence of any CDR3 amino acid sequence shared by expanded clones across subjects suggests that repertoires were private in all groups.

In each sequencing run, over 170 million TCR-beta sequences were generated from 15-18 subjects. TCRdb recomputed calls from the 5' RACE reads with MiXCR, one row per CDR3 protein. This sample has 55,000 to 75,000 distinct CDR3 sequences, with around 15% found just once. CDR3 length: 16 residues. Germline CDR1 is SGHRS and CDR2 is YFSETQ. Trimming removed 0 bases from V and 8 bases from J, with 18 bases in between. Specified time point: longitudinal time-point 1 (baseline). The unsorted libraries were made from 2 million PBMCs kept at -80 C. The specimen sequenced was PBMCs. The chain employs TRBV5-1 and TRBJ2-1, with D possibly TRBD1 on 6 matching bases. The origin of this receptor is a female donor with HTLV-1-associated myelopathy (HAM/TSP). In DNA, the CDR3 is TGCGCCAGCAGCTTGGATGGGCAGGGGATCGTCGATGAGCAGTTCTTC. This encodes CASSLDGQGIVDEQFF.